The clone carrying this T cell receptor beta chain showed up just once. The CDR3 covers 16 residues. Unmatched junction bases numbered 15, after V lost 8 bases and J lost 6 bases. Germline CDR1 reads MDHEN; CDR2 reads SYDVKM. The entry originates in a study of sequential checkpoint blockade in melanoma. Stated treatment: randomized to nivolumab then ipilimumab (arm A) or the reverse (arm B). DNA-damaging chemotherapy had not been given to any patient beforehand. From thawed PBMCs, live CD3+CD8+ cells negative for CD19 and CD56 were sorted. The data were produced by immunoSEQ multiplex PCR, yet TCRdb's version contains in-frame clones alone and is incomplete. There are 4,000 or so clones in the sample; over 40% occur only once, and about 43% lies in the top ten.

The sequencing used CD8+ T cells sorted from blood (inferred from file names), collected from a patient given nivolumab and ipilimumab in sequence. The chain uses TRBV28 and TRBJ1-5; 8 bases are shared with TRBD1. The origin of this receptor is a human donor with melanoma. Here the CDR3 reads CASLIRRQGNRQPQHF. CDR3 DNA sequence: TGTGCCAGCCTTATAAGGAGACAGGGGAACCGTCAGCCCCAGCATTTT.